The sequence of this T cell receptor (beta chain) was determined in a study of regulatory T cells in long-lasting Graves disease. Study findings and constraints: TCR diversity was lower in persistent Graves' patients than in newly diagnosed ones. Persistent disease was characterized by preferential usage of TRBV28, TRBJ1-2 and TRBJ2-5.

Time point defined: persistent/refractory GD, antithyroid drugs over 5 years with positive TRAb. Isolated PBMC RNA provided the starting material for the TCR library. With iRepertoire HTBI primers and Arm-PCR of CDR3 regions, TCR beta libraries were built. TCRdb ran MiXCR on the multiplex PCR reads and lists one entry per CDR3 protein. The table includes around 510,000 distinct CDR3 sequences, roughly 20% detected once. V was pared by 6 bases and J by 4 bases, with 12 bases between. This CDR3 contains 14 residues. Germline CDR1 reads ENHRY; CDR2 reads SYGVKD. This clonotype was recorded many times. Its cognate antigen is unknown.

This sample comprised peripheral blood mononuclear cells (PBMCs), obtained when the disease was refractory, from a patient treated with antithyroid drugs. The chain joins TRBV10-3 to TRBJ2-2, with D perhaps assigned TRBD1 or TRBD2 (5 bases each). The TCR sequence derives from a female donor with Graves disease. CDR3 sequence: CAIRSRDGTGELFF. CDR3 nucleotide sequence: TGTGCCATCAGGTCCCGGGACGGCACCGGGGAGCTGTTTTTT.